The 3 T cell receptor beta chains listed next were all sequenced from one sample in a study of brain T cells in children with intractable seizures. Method: immunoSEQ multiplex PCR; TCRdb's copy keeps in-frame clones and lacks some. The sample lists approximately 110,000 clones; under 95% were seen once. The sample here was peripheral blood, taken at surgery. All receptors come from a boy in the first two years of life with hemimegalencephaly and intractable seizures.

The gene calls are TRBV27 and TRBJ2-7; 10 positions agree with TRBD2. Germline trimming cut 2 bases from V and 6 bases from J; bases unmatched to any gene: 7. This CDR3 has 15 residues. Germline CDR1 is MNHEY and CDR2 is SMNVEV (reference sequence). In nucleotides, the CDR3 is TGTGCCAGCAGTTTAGTGGCTAGCGGGGGCGGCGAGCAGTACTTC. It codes for CASSLVASGGGEQYF.

Only one count was recorded for this clone. V usage is TRBV3-1 (or the pseudogene TRBV3-2) and J usage is TRBJ2-7, with D hard to call. The V gene's germline CDR1 is LGHDT and CDR2 YNNKEL (reference sequence). The CDR3 has 14 amino acids. The V and J ends lost 1 base and 2 bases respectively, with 9 bases between them. The CDR3 is CASSQGGTPYEQYF. CDR3 bases: TGTGCCAGCAGCCAAGGAGGAACTCCCTACGAGCAGTACTTC.

This chain connects TRBV15 to TRBJ2-3; D is perhaps TRBD1 (5 bases). Between the trimmed V and J ends, which lost 3 bases and 0 bases, there was a span of 16 bases. The CDR3 covers 17 residues. Germline CDR1 and CDR2: LNHNV and YYDKDF (reference sequence). This CDR3 reads CATSRAPGRYSTDTQYF. The CDR3 DNA is TGTGCCACCAGCAGGGCGCCAGGGCGATATAGCACAGATACGCAGTATTTT.